The 21 T cell receptor beta chains listed next were all sequenced from one sample in a study of CD8 T cells in ankylosing spondylitis (dated by TCRdb to 2015 to 2018). Library construction relied on 5' RACE. Sequencer: Illumina HiSeq 2500. TCRdb reran the public reads through fastp at Q25 and MiXCR, keeping productive beta chains. Each record represents a unique CDR3 protein, reported with the most common genes and DNA among its rows. For this sample the table gives 200,000 to 250,000 distinct CDR3 sequences, of which roughly 24% were detected only once. The ten largest account for around 6.3% of the sample. Sequencing was done on a sample of blood, either unsorted or a sorted T cell fraction (not recorded which). These receptors all stem from a male donor with ankylosing spondylitis or in good health (not recorded which).

The table lists this clonotype with many counts. This chain links TRBV29-1 with TRBJ2-3; D assignment may be TRBD1 or TRBD2 (6 bases each). Looked up from germline, CDR1 is SQVTM and CDR2 is ANQGSEA. CDR3 length: 14 residues. V shed 8 bases and J shed 1 base, with 16 bases lying between them. Here the CDR3 reads CSQSRDIRTDTQYF. The DNA for the CDR3 is TGCAGCCAGTCGCGGGACATACGCACAGATACGCAGTATTTT.

In its sample, this clonotype was seen many times. This sequence joins TRBV12-3 or TRBV12-4 and TRBJ1-3, with no clear D. The CDR3 contains 14 residues. The V end was cut by 7 bases, the J end by 0 bases, with 10 bases between. CDR3 coding DNA: TGTGCCAGCACCCCTGGGTACTCTGGAAACACCATATATTTT. This sequence encodes CASTPGYSGNTIYF.

The chain recombines TRBV29-1 with TRBJ1-2; no clear D gene. The V gene lost 2 bases and the J gene lost 2 bases, with 12 bases spanning the gap. Germline CDR1 SQVTM, CDR2 ANQGSEA. This CDR3 is built from 14 residues. The CDR3 nucleotides read TGCAGCGTTGAAAGCGGATCGGGGAACTATGGCTACACCTTC. Translating gives CSVESGSGNYGYTF.

This clonotype was detected only a few times. CDR3 DNA sequence: TGTGCCAGCAGCCAGGGGGCTAACAGGGCTCAGCCCCAGCATTTT. Amino acid sequence: CASSQGANRAQPQHF. The J gene is TRBJ1-5, the V gene TRBV3-1, with a possible D match to TRBD1 (6 bases). Trimming removed 3 bases at V and 6 bases at J, with 15 bases between. Germline lookup yields CDR1 LGHDT and CDR2 YNNKEL (reference sequence). This CDR3 is built from 15 residues.

In its sample, this clonotype was seen many times. V is TRBV28 and J is TRBJ1-6; weak D call: TRBD1 (5 bases). The CDR3 runs 12 residues. Trimming pared 6 bases from V and 9 bases from J, leaving 9 bases between. Germline-derived CDR1 and CDR2 are MDHEN and SYDVKM. The DNA for the CDR3 is TGTGCCAGCAGGGGGCCGTCTTCACCCCTCCACTTT. Its protein is CASRGPSSPLHF.

This clonotype has at least ten counts. The V and J genes are TRBV12-3 or TRBV12-4 and TRBJ1-1; a weak D match, TRBD1 (5 bases). V was trimmed by 1 base and J by 4 bases, leaving 7 bases between them. CDR3 size: 13 residues. CDR3 sequence: CASSLGGPTEAFF. The CDR3 bases are TGTGCCAGCAGTTTAGGGGGACCCACTGAAGCTTTCTTT.

The chain carries TRBV29-1 and TRBJ2-1; 9 nucleotides match TRBD2. Germline V gene data show CDR1 as SQVTM and CDR2 as ANQGSEA. Losses at the gene ends were 2 bases for V and 1 base for J; bases not matched to a gene: 12. This CDR3 has 18 amino acids. The chain's CDR3 is CSVESAGGFIPSYNEQFF. In nucleotides, the CDR3 is TGCAGCGTTGAATCAGCGGGAGGCTTCATTCCTTCCTACAATGAGCAGTTCTTC.

V is TRBV7-2 and J is TRBJ2-7; a possible D gene is TRBD2 (6 bases). The CDR3 length is 13 residues. Trimming cost V 5 bases and J 5 bases, with 13 bases left between them. The germline V gene encodes CDR1 SGHTA and CDR2 FQGNSA. CDR3 amino acids: CASSPLGGHEQYF. The CDR3 region has the DNA TGTGCCAGCAGCCCCCTGGGAGGCCACGAGCAGTACTTC.

This clonotype showed up many times. A junction end diverges from the germline sequence, so it may reflect a read error. The chain links TRBV5-6 to TRBJ1-5; D is unresolved. CDR3 length: 15 amino acids. The germline V gene encodes CDR1 SGHDT and CDR2 YYEEEE. CDR3 in amino acids: CASTLGLGKDQPQHF. CDR3 in DNA: TGTGCCAGCACCTTGGGTCTAGGGAAGGATCAGCCCCAGCATTTT.

The V call is TRBV29-1, the J call TRBJ2-6; 8 positions agree with TRBD2. CDR1 and CDR2 (germline): SQVTM, ANQGSEA. The CDR3 is 18 amino acids. The junction had 13 bases not matched to a gene; V was cut back by 5 bases and J by 1 base. The CDR3 bases are TGCAGCGTTACGAACCCGGGACTAGGAACATCTGGGGCCAACGTCCTGACTTTC. Amino acid sequence: CSVTNPGLGTSGANVLTF.

This clonotype has at least ten counts. The chain links TRBV5-1 to TRBJ2-5; D assignment may be TRBD1 or TRBD2 (6 bases each). The germline V gene encodes CDR1 SGHRS and CDR2 YFSETQ. The ends were cut back, 3 bases at V and 5 bases at J, with 17 bases in the middle. The CDR3 extends over 15 amino acids. The CDR3 bases are TGCGCCAGCAGCTCCTCCCCGGGGGCCGGTGAGACCCAGTACTTC. This translates into CASSSSPGAGETQYF.

This clonotype showed up just a few times. J is TRBJ2-5 and V is TRBV6-1, with 8 bases lining up with TRBD1. The J segment lost 1 base and the V segment lost 6 bases, leaving 7 bases of the junction unmatched. The CDR3 is made up of 15 amino acids. Germline V gene lookup returns CDR1 MNHNS and CDR2 SASEGT. CDR3 DNA: TGTGCCAGCAGAAACGGACAGGGCATCCAAGAGACCCAGTACTTC. Translation gives CASRNGQGIQETQYF.

This clonotype was seen repeatedly, ten times or more. V gene TRBV9 combines with J gene TRBJ2-1; D not resolved. With 3 bases removed from V and 1 base from J, the gap between germline ends came to 14 bases. The CDR3 is made up of 16 amino acids. Germline CDR1 is SGDLS and CDR2 is YYNGEE. For the CDR3, the DNA is TGTGCCAGCAGCGACCTCCGGAAGACGTCCTACAATGAGCAGTTCTTC. It codes for CASSDLRKTSYNEQFF.

The sample holds many counts of this clonotype. This chain connects TRBV10-3 to TRBJ2-5, with TRBD2 matching 7 bases. The CDR3 is 13 residues long. CDR1 is ENHRY, CDR2 SYGVKD, per germline. Losses at the gene ends were 8 bases for V and 1 base for J; bases not matched to a gene: 4. The CDR3 coding sequence is TGTGCCATCTCGGGGGGTGCCCAAGAGACCCAGTACTTC. Translation: CAISGGAQETQYF.

As for this clonotype: A much larger clonotype is one base distant, so this may be a read error. This rearrangement joins TRBV14 to TRBJ2-7; D not certain. The CDR3 spans 13 residues. CDR1 is SGHDN, CDR2 FVKESK, per germline. The CDR3 DNA follows: TGTGCCAGCATCCAAGATTTGCACTACGAGCAGTACTTC. It is translated as CASIQDLHYEQYF.

At least ten counts were recorded for this clonotype. CDR3 residues: CSAQTGLKDEQYF. CDR3 DNA sequence: TGCAGTGCTCAGACAGGGCTAAAGGACGAGCAGTACTTC. The chain joins TRBV20-1 to TRBJ2-7; the match to TRBD1 covers 7 bases. Germline V gene sequence: CDR1 DFQATT, CDR2 SNEGSKA (reference sequence). The CDR3 runs 13 residues. The ends lost 5 bases at V and 5 bases at J; junction bases unmatched: 9.

This clonotype was recorded at least ten times. This chain connects TRBV6-2 or TRBV6-3 to TRBJ2-2, with a tentative D call TRBD1 (6 bases). Germline CDR1 is MNHEY and CDR2 is SVGEGT. This CDR3 region has 16 residues. V lost 6 bases and J lost 3, with 17 bases in between. The CDR3 here is CASSPLRQDYTGELFF. CDR3 DNA: TGTGCCAGCAGCCCCTTGAGACAGGATTACACCGGGGAGCTGTTTTTT.

This chain uses TRBV28 with TRBJ1-5; no clear D gene. The CDR3 spans 16 residues. V shed 1 base and J shed 2 bases, with 12 bases lying between them. Germline values: CDR1 MDHEN, CDR2 SYDVKM. The chain's CDR3 is CASSLLTGIGNQPQHF. The CDR3 bases are TGTGCCAGCAGTTTATTGACCGGGATTGGCAATCAGCCCCAGCATTTT.

This clonotype was seen at least ten times. The chain carries TRBV7-8 and TRBJ2-1; a possible D gene is TRBD2 (6 bases). The CDR3 contains 12 residues. Germline loops: CDR1 SGHVS, CDR2 FQNEAQ. V gave up 5 bases and J gave up 9 bases, with 11 bases separating them. CDR3 protein: CASSPRDGEQFF. The CDR3 nucleotides read TGTGCCAGCAGCCCGCGGGACGGTGAGCAGTTCTTC. Based on the CDR3 plus reference TRBV7-8 and TRBJ2-1, the full variable domain is GAGVSQSPRYKVAKRGQDVALRCDPISGHVSLFWYQQALGQGPEFLTYFQNEAQLDKSGLPSDRFFAERPEGSVSTLKIQRTQQEDSAVYLCASSPRDGEQFFGPGTRLTVL.

There are many counts of this clonotype. This rearrangement joins TRBV6-6 to TRBJ2-7; the D gene is possibly TRBD1 (6 bases). The ends were cut back, 6 bases at V and 3 bases at J, with 9 bases in the middle. This CDR3 has 12 residues. CDR1 is MNHNY and CDR2 is SVGAGI in the germline V gene (reference sequence). The CDR3 sequence is CASSAQGYEQYF. The CDR3, as DNA: TGTGCCAGCAGCGCACAGGGCTACGAGCAGTACTTC.

In its sample, this clonotype was seen once. The rearrangement links TRBV29-1 to TRBJ2-1; the D is unclear. Germline assignment: CDR1 SQVTM and CDR2 ANQGSEA. Trimming took 0 bases from V and 7 from J, leaving 10 bases between them. This CDR3 region has 13 residues. CDR3 DNA: TGCAGCGTTGAAGACCTACTCCGTAATGAGCAGTTCTTC. Protein sequence: CSVEDLLRNEQFF.